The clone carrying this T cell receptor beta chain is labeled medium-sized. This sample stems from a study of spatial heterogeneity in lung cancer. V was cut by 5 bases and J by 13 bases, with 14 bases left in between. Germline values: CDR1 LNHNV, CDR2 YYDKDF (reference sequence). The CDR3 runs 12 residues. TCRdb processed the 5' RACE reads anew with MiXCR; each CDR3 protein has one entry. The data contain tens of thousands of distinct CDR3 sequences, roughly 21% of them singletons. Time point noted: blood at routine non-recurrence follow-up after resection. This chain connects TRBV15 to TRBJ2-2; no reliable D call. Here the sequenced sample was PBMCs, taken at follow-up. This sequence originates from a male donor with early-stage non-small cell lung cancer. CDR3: CATSSLGKGLFF. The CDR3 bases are TGTGCCACCAGCTCCCTTGGAAAGGGGCTGTTTTTT. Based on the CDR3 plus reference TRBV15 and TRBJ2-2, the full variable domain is DAMVIQNPRYQVTQFGKPVTLSCSQTLNHNVMYWYQQKSSQAPKLLFHYYDKDFNNEADTPDNFQSRRPNTSFCFLDIRSPGLGDTAMYLCATSSLGKGLFFGEGSRLTVL.